This is a list of T cell receptor beta chains from one sample in a study of blood T cell repertoires in COVID-19. Repertoires were generated with immunoSEQ multiplex PCR, while TCRdb's copy carries only in-frame clones and drops some. The sample records around 150,000 clones, around 93% being singletons. What was sequenced was peripheral blood. The receptor source for this set is a man aged 25-45 years with COVID-19, enrolled during active disease. CDR3s include the opening cysteine and the closing phenylalanine or tryptophan. Fields, in order: clone size, D gene, J gene, V gene, CDR3 DNA, CDR3 protein. The D gene is left open where the match is weak. The size of a clone is reported for some rows only, either as once, few or many, or as a class for expanded clones.

abundance: -
d_gene: TRBD1
j_gene: TRBJ1-1
v_gene: TRBV7-9
CDR3nt: TGTGCCAGCAGCCCTGACAGGGGGCCGAACACTGAAGCTTTCTTT
CDR3aa: CASSPDRGPNTEAFF

abundance: -
d_gene: -
j_gene: TRBJ1-6
v_gene: TRBV9
CDR3nt: TGTGCCAGCAGCGTAGACGGAGACGCCTATAATTCACCCCTCCACTTT
CDR3aa: CASSVDGDAYNSPLHF

abundance: -
d_gene: -
j_gene: TRBJ1-2
v_gene: TRBV28
CDR3nt: TGTGCCAGCAGCCCGCTGTCGGGACAACAAAACTATGGCTACACCTTC
CDR3aa: CASSPLSGQQNYGYTF

abundance: -
d_gene: TRBD2
j_gene: TRBJ2-7
v_gene: TRBV3-1/TRBV3-2
CDR3nt: TGTGCCAGCAGCCAATCTGGTGTTCAGGCGGGAGGCTCCTACGAGCAGTACTTC
CDR3aa: CASSQSGVQAGGSYEQYF

abundance: -
d_gene: -
j_gene: TRBJ1-1
v_gene: TRBV18
CDR3nt: TGTGCCAGCTCACCGCAGGGGACCTACTCCGACACTGAAGCTTTCTTT
CDR3aa: CASSPQGTYSDTEAFF

abundance: -
d_gene: -
j_gene: TRBJ1-6
v_gene: TRBV2
CDR3nt: TGTGCCAGTCAGCAGGGGTCGCCTAATTCACCCCTCCACTTT
CDR3aa: CASQQGSPNSPLHF

abundance: once
d_gene: -
j_gene: TRBJ2-3
v_gene: TRBV14
CDR3nt: TGTGCCAGCAGCCAAGTAGAGCGGACGGGTATCTACACAGATACGCAGTATTTT
CDR3aa: CASSQVERTGIYTDTQYF

abundance: -
d_gene: -
j_gene: TRBJ1-2
v_gene: TRBV18
CDR3nt: TGTGCCAGCTCACCAGGCGTACAGGGAAGCTATGGCTACACCTTC
CDR3aa: CASSPGVQGSYGYTF

abundance: -
d_gene: -
j_gene: TRBJ2-7
v_gene: TRBV4-1
CDR3nt: TGCGCCAGCAGCCAAGCGGGTTTTTCCTACGAGCAGTACTTC
CDR3aa: CASSQAGFSYEQYF

abundance: -
d_gene: -
j_gene: TRBJ1-1
v_gene: TRBV7-9
CDR3nt: TGTGCCAGCAACCCTAGTCGGGGAAGGGACACTGAAGCTTTCTTT
CDR3aa: CASNPSRGRDTEAFF

abundance: -
d_gene: -
j_gene: TRBJ1-3
v_gene: TRBV4-2
CDR3nt: TGTGCCAGCAGCCAAGATGGGGGGGCGCGAGGAAACACCATATATTTT
CDR3aa: CASSQDGGARGNTIYF

abundance: -
d_gene: TRBD1
j_gene: TRBJ1-5
v_gene: TRBV7-9
CDR3nt: TGTGCCAGCAGCTTAGGGGCCGGACAGGGAAACCAGCCCCAGCATTTT
CDR3aa: CASSLGAGQGNQPQHF

abundance: once
d_gene: -
j_gene: TRBJ1-6
v_gene: TRBV6-5
CDR3nt: TGTGCCAGCAGTTACGAAAACCACCGAGTCCCCCTCCACTTT
CDR3aa: CASSYENHRVPLHF

abundance: -
d_gene: -
j_gene: TRBJ2-1
v_gene: TRBV3-1/TRBV3-2
CDR3nt: TGTGCCAGCAGCCAAGATCCGGAGGACAATGAGCAGTTCTTC
CDR3aa: CASSQDPEDNEQFF

abundance: -
d_gene: -
j_gene: TRBJ2-1
v_gene: TRBV28
CDR3nt: TGTGCCAGCAGTTCTCACAGGGTCCGAGGTCGACGGGGTCTTAACAATGAGCAGTTCTTC
CDR3aa: CASSSHRVRGRRGLNNEQFF

abundance: -
d_gene: TRBD1
j_gene: TRBJ1-1
v_gene: TRBV5-1
CDR3nt: TGCGCCAGCAGCTTGGAAGGGACAGGTTGGTCTGAAGCTTTCTTT
CDR3aa: CASSLEGTGWSEAFF

abundance: -
d_gene: -
j_gene: TRBJ1-5
v_gene: TRBV11-3
CDR3nt: TGTGCCAGCAGCTTAGATCACAGACAGAATCAGCCCCAGCATTTT
CDR3aa: CASSLDHRQNQPQHF

abundance: -
d_gene: TRBD2
j_gene: TRBJ2-7
v_gene: TRBV28
CDR3nt: TGTGCCAGCAGTGTACTCGGGACTAGCGGGAGGAACGAGCAGTACTTC
CDR3aa: CASSVLGTSGRNEQYF

abundance: -
d_gene: -
j_gene: TRBJ2-3
v_gene: TRBV6-6
CDR3nt: TGTGCCAGCAGTGGTTTAGGCACAGATACGCAGTATTTT
CDR3aa: CASSGLGTDTQYF

abundance: -
d_gene: -
j_gene: TRBJ1-5
v_gene: TRBV5-1
CDR3nt: TGCGCCAGCAGTCCCGGGGGTAATCAGCCCCAGCATTTT
CDR3aa: CASSPGGNQPQHF

abundance: -
d_gene: -
j_gene: TRBJ1-2
v_gene: TRBV6-1
CDR3nt: TGTGCCAGCAGTGAAGGGTCCCAGCTCGGGGAGAAGGATGGCTACACCTTC
CDR3aa: CASSEGSQLGEKDGYTF

abundance: -
d_gene: TRBD1
j_gene: TRBJ2-7
v_gene: TRBV6-5
CDR3nt: TGTGCCAGCAGTTACGCCGGGACAGGGACCTACGAGCAGTACTTC
CDR3aa: CASSYAGTGTYEQYF

abundance: -
d_gene: -
j_gene: TRBJ1-5
v_gene: TRBV28
CDR3nt: TGTGCCAGTGATGGACAGCTTAGCAATCAGCCCCAGCATTTT
CDR3aa: CASDGQLSNQPQHF

abundance: -
d_gene: -
j_gene: TRBJ2-1
v_gene: TRBV6-5
CDR3nt: TGTGCCAGCGAAATGGGAGATGAGCAGTTCTTC
CDR3aa: CASEMGDEQFF

abundance: -
d_gene: -
j_gene: TRBJ1-1
v_gene: TRBV6-5
CDR3nt: TGTGCCAGCAGTTACGGCGCAGGGGTTGGAACTGAAGCTTTCTTT
CDR3aa: CASSYGAGVGTEAFF

abundance: -
d_gene: -
j_gene: TRBJ1-1
v_gene: TRBV6-5
CDR3nt: TGTGCCGCGGCTAGGCAGAACACTGAAGCTTTCTTT
CDR3aa: CAAARQNTEAFF

abundance: -
d_gene: TRBD2
j_gene: TRBJ2-2
v_gene: TRBV9
CDR3nt: TGTGCCAGCAGCTCACGGACTAGCGCCAACACCGGGGAGCTGTTTTTT
CDR3aa: CASSSRTSANTGELFF

abundance: -
d_gene: TRBD1
j_gene: TRBJ2-7
v_gene: TRBV6-5
CDR3nt: TGTGCCAGCAGTCCCTGGACAGGGGGTTCATACGAGCAGTACTTC
CDR3aa: CASSPWTGGSYEQYF

abundance: -
d_gene: TRBD1
j_gene: TRBJ1-1
v_gene: TRBV5-6
CDR3nt: TGTGCCAGCAGCCCGCAGGTTTCAGGGGGCACTGAAGCTTTCTTT
CDR3aa: CASSPQVSGGTEAFF

abundance: -
d_gene: TRBD1
j_gene: TRBJ2-2
v_gene: TRBV27
CDR3nt: TGTGCCAGCAGCCCAAGGGACAGAAGCACCGGGGAGCTGTTTTTT
CDR3aa: CASSPRDRSTGELFF

abundance: -
d_gene: -
j_gene: TRBJ2-1
v_gene: TRBV3-1/TRBV3-2
CDR3nt: TGTGCCAGCACGCTGCACGGGACTTACCCTAAGAATGAGCAGTTCTTC
CDR3aa: CASTLHGTYPKNEQFF

abundance: -
d_gene: TRBD1
j_gene: TRBJ1-2
v_gene: TRBV18
CDR3nt: TGTGCCAGCTCCGGGACAGGGACTAACTATGGCTACACCTTC
CDR3aa: CASSGTGTNYGYTF